Listed below are T cell receptor beta chains from one sample, sequenced in a study of shared clonotypes between healthy human individuals. Sequencing used immunoSEQ multiplex PCR; TCRdb keeps in-frame clones, though not all of them. The sample includes around 2,000,000 clones, over 85% of them seen just once. Input material: naive CD8+ T cells sorted from blood. The receptors here all came from a man aged 18 to 29 in good health. The CDR3 runs from the conserved cysteine through the conserved F or W. D genes are given only for firm matches. The listing skips clone size in some rows; elsewhere it reads once, few, many or a size class.

CDR3nt | CDR3aa | abundance | j_gene | v_gene | d_gene
TGTGCCAGCACCACGGGAATTATGACTAGCGGGATCACCGGGGAGCTGTTTTTT | CASTTGIMTSGITGELFF | NA | TRBJ2-2 | TRBV25-1 | TRBD2
TGCGCCAGCAGCTTGGCCGGACAGGGTCCCTACGAGCAGTACTTC | CASSLAGQGPYEQYF | NA | TRBJ2-7 | TRBV5-1 | TRBD1
TGTGCCAGTAGCCCTGGACCGAGCTACGAGCAGTACTTC | CASSPGPSYEQYF | NA | TRBJ2-7 | TRBV19 | NA
TGTGCCAGCAGCTTGGCAGTCACAGATACGCAGTATTTT | CASSLAVTDTQYF | NA | TRBJ2-3 | TRBV11-2 | NA
TGCGCCAGCAGCCAATATAGCGGGAGTGGCACAGATACGCAGTATTTT | CASSQYSGSGTDTQYF | NA | TRBJ2-3 | TRBV4-3 | TRBD2
TGCGCCAGCAGCCAAACGGGGCTAGCCAAAAACATTCAGTACTTC | CASSQTGLAKNIQYF | NA | TRBJ2-4 | TRBV4-1 | NA
TGTGCCAGCAGCTTAGACGGTTACCTCTATGGCTACACCTTC | CASSLDGYLYGYTF | NA | TRBJ1-2 | TRBV7-9 | NA
TGCGCCAGCAGTGGGGGGGTTAGCAATCAGCCCCAGCATTTT | CASSGGVSNQPQHF | NA | TRBJ1-5 | TRBV10-2 | NA
TGCAGCGTCCAGGGGGCCACTGAAGCTTTCTTT | CSVQGATEAFF | NA | TRBJ1-1 | TRBV29-1 | TRBD1
TGTGCCAGCAGTGATGTTCCAGCGGGAGGACTATTAAGCTCCTACAATGAGCAGTTCTTC | CASSDVPAGGLLSSYNEQFF | NA | TRBJ2-1 | TRBV6-4 | TRBD2
TGTGCCAGCAGCTTAGATCGACTCACAGATACGCAGTATTTT | CASSLDRLTDTQYF | NA | TRBJ2-3 | TRBV11-2 | NA
TGTGCCAGCAGCGTAGGGCACCTTGGCGATGAGCAGTTCTTC | CASSVGHLGDEQFF | once | TRBJ2-1 | TRBV9 | NA
TGTGCCAGCAGCCGGGACACCTCCTACGAGCAGTACTTC | CASSRDTSYEQYF | NA | TRBJ2-7 | TRBV7-2 | NA
TGTGCCAGCAGTGGTAGCCGGACAGGGGACACTCAGCCCCAGCATTTT | CASSGSRTGDTQPQHF | NA | TRBJ1-5 | TRBV27 | TRBD1
TGTGCCAGCAGTTTATTGGGACCCGCAGATACGCAGTATTTT | CASSLLGPADTQYF | NA | TRBJ2-3 | TRBV27 | NA
TGCGCCAGCAGCCAAGGGACCCCCCCTGGAAACACCATATATTTT | CASSQGTPPGNTIYF | once | TRBJ1-3 | TRBV4-1 | NA
TGCGCCAGCAGTGAGTTGAGGGGGAGGGGAGGTCTGGAAGCTTTCTTT | CASSELRGRGGLEAFF | NA | TRBJ1-1 | TRBV10-1 | NA
TGCGCCAGCAGCTTCCTGCTAGCTTACGAGCAGTACTTC | CASSFLLAYEQYF | NA | TRBJ2-7 | TRBV5-1 | NA
TGTGCCAGCAGCTCACTAGCGGGAGACGAGACCCAGTACTTC | CASSSLAGDETQYF | NA | TRBJ2-5 | TRBV13 | TRBD2
TGTGCCAGCAGCCCCTCTTTGTGGAGCACAGATACGCAGTATTTT | CASSPSLWSTDTQYF | once | TRBJ2-3 | TRBV7-2 | NA
TGTGCCAGCGGGGGAACAGGGAGCACAGATACGCAGTATTTT | CASGGTGSTDTQYF | NA | TRBJ2-3 | TRBV13 | NA
TGTGCCAGCATTGGGCCCTACGAGCAGTACTTC | CASIGPYEQYF | NA | TRBJ2-7 | TRBV6-5 | NA
TGTGCCAGCACCTTTAGCCGAATGAACACCGGGGAGCTGTTTTTT | CASTFSRMNTGELFF | NA | TRBJ2-2 | TRBV27 | NA
TGTGCCAGCAGCTGGGGGACAGGGGGACCGAATGGCTACACCTTC | CASSWGTGGPNGYTF | NA | TRBJ1-2 | TRBV5-6 | TRBD1
TGCGCCAGCAGCCCCGGCCTGAACACTGAAGCTTTCTTT | CASSPGLNTEAFF | NA | TRBJ1-1 | TRBV5-1 | NA
TGTGCCAGCAGCTTAGTACCTCACCAGGGGCTGAACACTGAAGCTTTCTTT | CASSLVPHQGLNTEAFF | NA | TRBJ1-1 | TRBV11-2 | NA
TGTGCCAGCAGTTTACGTCGGATAACCTACGAGCAGTACTTC | CASSLRRITYEQYF | NA | TRBJ2-7 | TRBV28 | NA
TGTGCTAGTGGTTTGCCAGGGTACACTGAAGCTTTCTTT | CASGLPGYTEAFF | NA | TRBJ1-1 | TRBV12-5 | NA
TGTGCCAGCAGCTTAGTGGGATACGAGCAGTACTTC | CASSLVGYEQYF | NA | TRBJ2-7 | TRBV7-9 | NA
TGTGCCTCTTATAGGGTTCTGGGGGCAGCCACCATGTACGAGCAGTACTTC | CASYRVLGAATMYEQYF | NA | TRBJ2-7 | TRBV30 | NA
TGTGCCAGCCTCATAAGCGGAGCAACTAATGAAAAACTGTTTTTT | CASLISGATNEKLFF | NA | TRBJ1-4 | TRBV7-8 | NA
TGTGCCAGCAGCCAGCGGAGGGGGGGCACCGGGGAGCTGTTTTTT | CASSQRRGGTGELFF | NA | TRBJ2-2 | TRBV27 | NA
TGCGCCAGCAGCCAACCCGGGACTAGTGTCAATGAGCAGTTCTTC | CASSQPGTSVNEQFF | NA | TRBJ2-1 | TRBV4-1 | TRBD2
TGCGCCAGCAGCCTGGCTGGACAGGGGAACCACGAGCAGTACTTC | CASSLAGQGNHEQYF | NA | TRBJ2-7 | TRBV5-1 | TRBD1
TGCGCCAGCAGCTTGCTCCTGAACACTGAAGCTTTCTTT | CASSLLLNTEAFF | NA | TRBJ1-1 | TRBV5-1 | NA
TGTGCCAGCAGCGTAGGGGCGGGAACATCCTACAATGAGCAGTTCTTC | CASSVGAGTSYNEQFF | NA | TRBJ2-1 | TRBV9 | NA
TGTGCCAGCAGCTCGACCGGGACTAGCGGGCGGAACACCGGGGAGCTGTTTTTT | CASSSTGTSGRNTGELFF | NA | TRBJ2-2 | TRBV13 | TRBD2
TGTGCCACCAGCAGGACAGGGGGGTCCTACGAGCAGTACTTC | CATSRTGGSYEQYF | NA | TRBJ2-7 | TRBV15 | TRBD1
TGTGCCAGCAGTCTGGGGGACTACGAAGAGACCCAGTACTTC | CASSLGDYEETQYF | NA | TRBJ2-5 | TRBV5-6 | TRBD2
TGTGCCAGCAGCAATCCTAGCGGGTTCTACGAGCAGTACTTC | CASSNPSGFYEQYF | NA | TRBJ2-7 | TRBV21-1 | NA
TGCGCCAGCGGTCCCATAAGCCTCCAGGACTATGGCTACACCTTC | CASGPISLQDYGYTF | once | TRBJ1-2 | TRBV5-1 | NA
TGTGCCAGCAGCTTAGAAGTAAGCGGGGACCCTGGGGCTTTCTTT | CASSLEVSGDPGAFF | NA | TRBJ1-1 | TRBV7-9 | NA
TGTGCCAGCAGTTTAAGCCAGATTGAAGCTTTCTTT | CASSLSQIEAFF | NA | TRBJ1-1 | TRBV28 | NA
TGTGCCAGTACCCCCAACCCTAGCAATCAGCCCCAGCATTTT | CASTPNPSNQPQHF | NA | TRBJ1-5 | TRBV19 | NA